This T cell receptor (beta chain) was identified in a study of monozygotic twins with inflammatory bowel disease. General study findings and limits: Possibly reflecting limited power, no difference in repertoire similarity was found between concordant and discordant twins.

UMIs bearing a 6-nucleotide sample barcode were added through template switching. TCRdb reprocessed the 5' RACE reads and stores each CDR3 protein as one record, lacking DNA. Its listing shows over 110,000 distinct CDR3 sequences. Germline V lookup: CDR1 SGHTA, CDR2 FQGNSA. This CDR3 contains 14 residues. As concerns this clonotype: No antigen is known for it.

The receptor was derived from a human donor with ulcerative colitis or Crohn's disease, or a healthy co-twin of an affected twin (not recorded which). The chain recombines TRBV7-2 with TRBJ2-1; with no DNA, the TCRdb D assignment of TRBD1 cannot be verified. The material sequenced was blood. CDR3 loop: CASSLRQGNNEQFF.